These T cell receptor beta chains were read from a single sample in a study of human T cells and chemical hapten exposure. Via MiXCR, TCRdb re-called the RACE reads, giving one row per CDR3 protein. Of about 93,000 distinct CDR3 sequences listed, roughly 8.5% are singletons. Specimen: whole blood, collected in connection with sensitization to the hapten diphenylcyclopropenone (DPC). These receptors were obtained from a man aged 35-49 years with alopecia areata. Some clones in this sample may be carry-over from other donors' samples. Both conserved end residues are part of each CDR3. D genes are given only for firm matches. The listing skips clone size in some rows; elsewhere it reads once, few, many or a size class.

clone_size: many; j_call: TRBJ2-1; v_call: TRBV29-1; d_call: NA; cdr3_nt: TGCAGCGTTATCACAACAGGGTATGGTGAGCAGTTCTTC; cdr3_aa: CSVITTGYGEQFF
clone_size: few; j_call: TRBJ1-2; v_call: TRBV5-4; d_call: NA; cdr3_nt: TGTGCCAGCAGCTCCATCACAGACAGGCTCTATGGCTACACCTTC; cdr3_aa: CASSSITDRLYGYTF
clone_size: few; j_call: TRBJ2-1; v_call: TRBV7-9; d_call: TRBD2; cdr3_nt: TGTGCCAGCACCGACACGGGACTAGCGTCCTACAATGAGCAGTTCTTC; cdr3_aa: CASTDTGLASYNEQFF
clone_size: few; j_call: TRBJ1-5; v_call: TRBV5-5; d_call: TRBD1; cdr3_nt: TGTGCCAGCAGCTTGCAGGGGGATATCAATCAGCCCCAGCATTTT; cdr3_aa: CASSLQGDINQPQHF
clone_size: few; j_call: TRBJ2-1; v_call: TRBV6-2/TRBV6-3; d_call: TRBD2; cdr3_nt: TGTGCCAGCAGTGACGGACTAGTTAATGGTATCCAGTTCTTC; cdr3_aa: CASSDGLVNGIQFF
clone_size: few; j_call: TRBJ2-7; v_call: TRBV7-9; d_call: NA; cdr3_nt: TGTGCCAGCAGCTTAAATCTGGGTCCGGGCGAGCAGTACTTC; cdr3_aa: CASSLNLGPGEQYF
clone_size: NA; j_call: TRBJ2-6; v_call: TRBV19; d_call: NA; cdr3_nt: TGTGCCAGTAGTGAAGACCCGGTTACCAACGTCCTGACTTTC; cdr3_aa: CASSEDPVTNVLTF
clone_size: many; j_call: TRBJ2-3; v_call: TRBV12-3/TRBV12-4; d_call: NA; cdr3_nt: TGTGCCAGCAGGGGATCTATTTGGACAGATACGCAGTATTTT; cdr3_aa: CASRGSIWTDTQYF
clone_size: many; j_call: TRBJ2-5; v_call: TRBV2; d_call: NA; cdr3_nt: TGTGCCCTCGGGCAGCAAGAGACCCAGTACTTC; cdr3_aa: CALGQQETQYF
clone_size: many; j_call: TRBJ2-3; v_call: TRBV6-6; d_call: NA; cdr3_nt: TGTGCCAGCAGACCGCCGGTCTGGACTAGCACAGATACGCAGTATTTT; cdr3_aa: CASRPPVWTSTDTQYF
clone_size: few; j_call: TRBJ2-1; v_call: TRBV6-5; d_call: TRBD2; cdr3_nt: TGTGCCAGCAGTCGCGGGACTAGCGGGACCGAGCAGTTCTTC; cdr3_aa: CASSRGTSGTEQFF
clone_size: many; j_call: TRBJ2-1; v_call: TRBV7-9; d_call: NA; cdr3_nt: TGTGCCACCCCTGGTCAGGGAAAAGGGTACAATGAGCAGTTCTTC; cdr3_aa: CATPGQGKGYNEQFF
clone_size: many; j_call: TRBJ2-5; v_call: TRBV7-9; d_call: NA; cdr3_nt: TGTGCCAGCAGCTTAAACCAGGGACAAGAGACCCAGTACTTC; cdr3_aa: CASSLNQGQETQYF
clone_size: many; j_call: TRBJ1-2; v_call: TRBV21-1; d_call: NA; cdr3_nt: TGTGCCAGCAGGCAAATAAGGACAGGGGACTATGGCTACACCTTC; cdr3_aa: CASRQIRTGDYGYTF
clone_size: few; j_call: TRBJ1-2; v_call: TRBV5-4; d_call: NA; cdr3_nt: TGTGCCAGCAGCACAAAGGATCTTCCCCGCGGGTATGGCTACACCTTC; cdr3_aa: CASSTKDLPRGYGYTF
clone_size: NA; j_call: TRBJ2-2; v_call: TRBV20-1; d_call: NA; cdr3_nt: TGCAGTGCTCGTTTCGCGAACACCGGGGAGCTGTTTTTT; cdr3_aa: CSARFANTGELFF
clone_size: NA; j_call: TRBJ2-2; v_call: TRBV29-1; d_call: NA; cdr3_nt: TGCAGCGCCCCAGCAGGGACGGGAACCGGGGAGCTGTTTTTT; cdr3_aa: CSAPAGTGTGELFF
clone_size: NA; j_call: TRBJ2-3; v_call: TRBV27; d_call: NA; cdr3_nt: TGTGCCAGCAGTTTCGGGCGAGGCACAGATACGCAGTATTTT; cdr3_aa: CASSFGRGTDTQYF
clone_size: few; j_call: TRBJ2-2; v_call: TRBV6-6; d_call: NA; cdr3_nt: TGTGCCAGCAGAGCCGGCAGAATTAACACCGGGGAGCTGTTTTTT; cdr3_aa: CASRAGRINTGELFF
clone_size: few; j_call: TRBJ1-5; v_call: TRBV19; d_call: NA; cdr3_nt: TGTGCCAGTAGTATCTTGGCCAGGGTGGGCAATCAGCCCCAGCATTTT; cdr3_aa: CASSILARVGNQPQHF
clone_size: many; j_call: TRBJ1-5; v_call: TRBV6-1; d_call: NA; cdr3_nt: TGTGCCAGCAGACTGACTAATAGCAATCAGCCCCAGCATTTT; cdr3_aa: CASRLTNSNQPQHF
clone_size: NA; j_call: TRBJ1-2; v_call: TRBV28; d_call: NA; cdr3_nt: TGTGCCAGCAGTTCCAGGAACCTGAACTATGGCTACACCTTC; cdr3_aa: CASSSRNLNYGYTF
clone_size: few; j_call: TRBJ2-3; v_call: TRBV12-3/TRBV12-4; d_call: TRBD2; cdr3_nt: TGTGCCAGCAGTTTAGCGGCGGGAGCCACAGATACGCAGTATTTT; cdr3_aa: CASSLAAGATDTQYF
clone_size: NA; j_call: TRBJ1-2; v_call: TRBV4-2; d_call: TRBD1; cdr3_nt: TGTGCCAGCAGTCCGACAGGGGGCAGGGATGGCTACACCTTC; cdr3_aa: CASSPTGGRDGYTF
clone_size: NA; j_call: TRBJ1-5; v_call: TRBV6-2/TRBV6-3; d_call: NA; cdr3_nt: TGTGCCAGCAGCCTAGACGAGGGGAACAATCAGCCCCAGCATTTT; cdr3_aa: CASSLDEGNNQPQHF
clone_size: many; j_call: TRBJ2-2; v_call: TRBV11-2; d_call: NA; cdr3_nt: TGTGCCAGCAGCTTAACTATGGGCACCGGGGAGCTGTTTTTT; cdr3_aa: CASSLTMGTGELFF
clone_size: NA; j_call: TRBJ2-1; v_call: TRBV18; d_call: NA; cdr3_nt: TGTGCCAGCTCACGGGCCAGGGGCAGGGGATACAATGAGCAGTTCTTC; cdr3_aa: CASSRARGRGYNEQFF
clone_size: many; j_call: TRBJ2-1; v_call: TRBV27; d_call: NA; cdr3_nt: TGTGCCAGCATCCCCCCAGGCGGGACCTACAATGAGCAGTTCTTC; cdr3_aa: CASIPPGGTYNEQFF
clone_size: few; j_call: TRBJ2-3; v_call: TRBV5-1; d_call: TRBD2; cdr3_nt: TGCGCCAGCAGCTCGGGACTAGCGGACAAGGATACGCAGTATTTT; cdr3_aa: CASSSGLADKDTQYF
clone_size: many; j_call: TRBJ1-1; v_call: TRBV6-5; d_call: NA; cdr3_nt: TGTGCCAGCAGTTACAGGGTATTACCCTTAGGTGAAGCTTTCTTT; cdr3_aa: CASSYRVLPLGEAFF
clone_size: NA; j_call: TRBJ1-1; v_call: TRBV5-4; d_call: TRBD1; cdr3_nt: TGTGCCAGCACCCCAGGACAGGGACGGACTGAAGCTTTCTTT; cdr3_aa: CASTPGQGRTEAFF
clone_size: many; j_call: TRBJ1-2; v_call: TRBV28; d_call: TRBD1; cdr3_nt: TGTGCCAGCAGGGGGACAGGGGGCTATGGCTACACCTTC; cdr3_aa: CASRGTGGYGYTF
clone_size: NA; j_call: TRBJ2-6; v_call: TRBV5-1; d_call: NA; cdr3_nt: TGCGCCAGCAGCTTGATGGCACTCTCTGGGGCCAACGTCCTGACTTTC; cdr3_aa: CASSLMALSGANVLTF
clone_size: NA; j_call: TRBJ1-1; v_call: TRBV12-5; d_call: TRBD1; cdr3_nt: TGTGCTAGTGGACAGGGGGGCACGGCAGCTTTCTTT; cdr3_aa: CASGQGGTAAFF
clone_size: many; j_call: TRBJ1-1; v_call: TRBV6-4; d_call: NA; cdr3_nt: TGTGCCAGCAGGAAGGAGGTACAGAACACTGAAGCTTTCTTT; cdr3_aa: CASRKEVQNTEAFF
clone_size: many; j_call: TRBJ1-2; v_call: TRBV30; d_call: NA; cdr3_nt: TGTGCCTGGAGCGCCGGCGTTTTCCTCTATGGCTACACCTTC; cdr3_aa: CAWSAGVFLYGYTF
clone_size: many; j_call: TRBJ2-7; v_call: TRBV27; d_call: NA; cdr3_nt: TGTGCCAGCAGTTTATTATCAGGGGAGCAGTACTTC; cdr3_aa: CASSLLSGEQYF
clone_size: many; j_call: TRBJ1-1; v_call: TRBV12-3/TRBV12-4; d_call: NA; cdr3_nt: TGTGCCAGCAGTTTGACGAACACTGAAGCTTTCTTT; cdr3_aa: CASSLTNTEAFF
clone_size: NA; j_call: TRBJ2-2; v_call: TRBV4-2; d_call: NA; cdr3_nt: TGTGCCAGCAGCCAAGGGAGTTGGAGCGACACCGGGGAGCTGTTTTTT; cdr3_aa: CASSQGSWSDTGELFF
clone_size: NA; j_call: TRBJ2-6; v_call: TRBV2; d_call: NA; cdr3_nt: TGTGCCAGCAGGACCGGGGTTCACTCTGGGGCCAACGTCCTGACTTTC; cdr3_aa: CASRTGVHSGANVLTF
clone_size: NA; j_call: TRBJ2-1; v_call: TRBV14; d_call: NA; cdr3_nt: TGTGCCAGCAGCCAACGGACCGCTAGCAATGAGCAGTTCTTC; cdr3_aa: CASSQRTASNEQFF
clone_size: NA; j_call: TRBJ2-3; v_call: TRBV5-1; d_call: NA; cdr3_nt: TGCGCCAGCATCCGGGACGGAGGAGCGGATACGCAGTATTTT; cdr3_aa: CASIRDGGADTQYF
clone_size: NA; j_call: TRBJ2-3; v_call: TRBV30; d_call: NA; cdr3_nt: TGTGCCTGGAGTGTACAGGGGACTAGCACAGATACGCAGTATTTT; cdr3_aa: CAWSVQGTSTDTQYF
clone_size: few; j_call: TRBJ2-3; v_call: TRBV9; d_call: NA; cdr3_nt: TGTGCCAGCAGCGTAGGGTCAGATACGCAGTATTTT; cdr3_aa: CASSVGSDTQYF
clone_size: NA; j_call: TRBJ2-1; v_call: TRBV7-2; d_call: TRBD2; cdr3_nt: TGTGCCAGCACCCTGACTAGCGGGAGCTACAATGAGCAGTTCTTC; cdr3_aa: CASTLTSGSYNEQFF
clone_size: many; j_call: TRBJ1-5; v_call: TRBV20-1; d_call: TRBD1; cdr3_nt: TGCAGTGCGCAAACCACAGGGGTTCAGCCCCAGCATTTT; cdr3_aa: CSAQTTGVQPQHF
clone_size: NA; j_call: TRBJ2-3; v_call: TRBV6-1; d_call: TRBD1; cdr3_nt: TGTGCCAGCAGTGCTCGGGACAGAAGCACAGATACGCAGTATTTT; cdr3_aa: CASSARDRSTDTQYF
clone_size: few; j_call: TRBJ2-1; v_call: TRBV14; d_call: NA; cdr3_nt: TGTGCCAGCAGCCAAGTGGGGGACTGGTACAATGAGCAGTTCTTC; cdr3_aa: CASSQVGDWYNEQFF
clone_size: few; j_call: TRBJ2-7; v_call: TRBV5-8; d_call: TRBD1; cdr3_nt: TGTGCCAGCAGAGGGACAGGGAGGCACGAGCAGTACTTC; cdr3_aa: CASRGTGRHEQYF